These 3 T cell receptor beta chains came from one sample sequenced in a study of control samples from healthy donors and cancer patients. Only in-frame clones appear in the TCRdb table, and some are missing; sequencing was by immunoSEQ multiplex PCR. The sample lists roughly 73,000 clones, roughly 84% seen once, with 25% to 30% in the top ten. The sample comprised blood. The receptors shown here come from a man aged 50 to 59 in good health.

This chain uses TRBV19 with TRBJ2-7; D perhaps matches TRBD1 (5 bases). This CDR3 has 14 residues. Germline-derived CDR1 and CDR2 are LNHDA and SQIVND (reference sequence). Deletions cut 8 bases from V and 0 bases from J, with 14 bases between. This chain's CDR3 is CASQAGYPSYEQYF. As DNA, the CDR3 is TGTGCCAGTCAAGCAGGGTACCCCTCCTACGAGCAGTACTTC.

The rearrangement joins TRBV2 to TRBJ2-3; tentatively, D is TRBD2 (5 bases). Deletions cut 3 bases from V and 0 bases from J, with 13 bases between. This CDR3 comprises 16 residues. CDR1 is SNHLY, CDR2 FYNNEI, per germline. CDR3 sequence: CASSDVDSSSTDTQYF. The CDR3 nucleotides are TGTGCCAGCAGTGACGTGGACTCTTCTAGCACAGATACGCAGTATTTT.

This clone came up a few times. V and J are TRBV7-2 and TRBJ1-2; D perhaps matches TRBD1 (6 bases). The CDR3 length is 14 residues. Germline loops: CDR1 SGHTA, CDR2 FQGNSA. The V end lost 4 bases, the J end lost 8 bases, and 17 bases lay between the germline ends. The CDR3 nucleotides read TGTGCCAGCAGCTCTATTGACAGGCCGGAGGGCTACACCTTC. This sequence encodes CASSSIDRPEGYTF.